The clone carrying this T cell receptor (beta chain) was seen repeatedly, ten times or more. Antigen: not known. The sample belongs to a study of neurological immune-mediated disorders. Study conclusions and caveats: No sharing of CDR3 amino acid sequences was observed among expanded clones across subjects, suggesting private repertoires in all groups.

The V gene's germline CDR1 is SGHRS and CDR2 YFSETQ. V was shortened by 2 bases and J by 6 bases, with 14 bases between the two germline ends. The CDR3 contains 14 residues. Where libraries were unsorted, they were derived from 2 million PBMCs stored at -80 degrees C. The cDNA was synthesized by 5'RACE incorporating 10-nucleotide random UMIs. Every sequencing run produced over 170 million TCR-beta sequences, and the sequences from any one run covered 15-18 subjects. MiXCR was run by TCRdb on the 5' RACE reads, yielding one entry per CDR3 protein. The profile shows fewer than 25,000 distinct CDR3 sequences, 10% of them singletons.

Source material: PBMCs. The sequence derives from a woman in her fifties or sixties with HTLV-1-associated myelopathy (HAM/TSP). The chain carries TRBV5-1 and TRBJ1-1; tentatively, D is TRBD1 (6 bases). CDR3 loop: CASSFLGGVAEAFF. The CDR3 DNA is TGCGCCAGCAGCTTCCTCGGGGGCGTCGCTGAAGCTTTCTTT.